This T cell receptor beta chain emerged from a study of spatial heterogeneity in lung cancer (dated by TCRdb to the late 2010s). A note on the overall study: Beta-chain transcripts were consistently detected in greater numbers than alpha-chain transcripts, which likely reflects a higher abundance of beta-chain transcripts. In tumor regions, TCR transcript counts showed a strong correlation with a T cell transcriptional module score from matched bulk RNA-seq. In the raw uncorrected reads, each unique combination of TCR and UMI appeared more than ten times on average. In non-small cell lung cancer, the study quantitatively compared TCR alpha and beta repertoires across several tumor regions, matched nontumor lung, and blood. TCR repertoire features were related to nonsynonymous mutation counts determined by whole-exome sequencing of tumor tissue. Both alpha and beta chains were TCR-sequenced in about 240 tumor regions, about 64 matched nontumor lung samples and approximately 50 PBMC samples obtained at surgery. Overall study results and their limits: The tumor nonsynonymous mutation count correlated with the number of expanded intratumoral alpha and beta TCRs. Confirming at a functional level the hypothesis that regional TCRs recognize regional mutations was considered to require additional single-cell paired TCR alpha and beta sequencing. TCR-seq was estimated to cover only approximately 6.6% of tumor T cells for alpha chains and 13% for beta chains. The count of ubiquitous expanded TCRs correlated with the count of ubiquitous nonsynonymous mutations, and the count of regional expanded TCRs correlated with the count of regional nonsynonymous mutations.

The intended sense of this specimen's time point label: sample taken at primary tumor resection. Donors were under 95 patients with early-stage, untreated non-small cell lung cancer from the lung TRACERx cohort. Whole RNA extracted from tumor and nontumor lung tissue, or from cryopreserved PBMC samples, was used for TCR sequencing without cell sorting. A patient was chosen for TCR sequencing only when enough RNA was available from at least two tumor regions. A lung pathologist reviewed the tumor and adjacent nontumor lung specimens before the specimens were selected. This clonotype was observed many times. Its antigen is still unknown. The input lacks base qualities; no much larger clone sits a single base away. Reading from cysteine to phenylalanine, the CDR3 counts 12 amino acids. Of all the DNA, just the CDR3 is kept, 36 bases in frame from base 1. The trim is 2 bases for V and 2 bases for J, with a gap of 5 bases between the germline ends. The germline V gene (reference sequence) sets CDR1 to DFQATT and CDR2 to SNEGSKA.

The library was produced with 5' RACE. The run used a NextSeq 500. In the TCR library protocol, a unique molecular identifier was attached to each TCR cDNA molecule so that PCR and sequencing errors could be corrected. Per the authors' processing: Decombinator tools were used for TCR identification, UMI-based error correction and CDR3 extraction. Expanded TCRs were defined as those above a frequency of 2 per 1,000, corresponding to the top 1% of the tumor frequency distribution. Expanded tumor TCRs were classed as regional if statistically deemed absent (corrected P<0.05) from at least one tumor region, otherwise ubiquitous. Renyi diversity was computed with the R vegan package after each repertoire had been subsampled 100 times to 5,000 TCRs. CDR3 similarity networks were built from amino acid triplet string-kernel similarity, with CDR3s being connected when pairwise similarity was above 0.82. Using fastp at Q25 and MiXCR, TCRdb reprocessed the public reads and kept productive beta chains. Rows are combined by CDR3 protein, so each entry shows the most common genes and DNA. TCRdb assigned the V and J calls; the authors' analysis was not used. For this sample the table gives approximately 8,000 distinct CDR3 sequences, of which around 8.5% were detected only once. The ten largest clones represent about 4% of the sample.

The source is a male donor with early-stage non-small cell lung cancer. Here the chain combines TRBV20-1 and TRBJ2-3, with the D gene not clear enough to name. This material consisted of lung tumor tissue, taken at surgery. The CDR3 protein: CSARSDTDTQYF. In nucleotides, the sequence is TGCAGTGCTAGATCGGACACAGATACGCAGTATTTT.